The clone carrying this TCR beta chain was seen more than once but under ten times. The source of the sample is a study of blood T cell repertoires in COVID-19. Background on the study: Italy, Spain and the United States were the sources of the convalescent and acute COVID-19 samples.

The study recruited people aged 18 to 89 years across 20 to 30 US areas. Authors' methods: Estimated nucleated cell counts came from reference gene primer amplification. Produced via immunoSEQ multiplex PCR; TCRdb's table is partial and in-frame only. The DNA gave D and trimming, while V, J and clone size come from that table. The sample has around 140,000 clones, around 84% seen once. The clonotype originates from a man aged 35-49 years with acute COVID-19. Sequencing was done on a sample of PBMCs or T cells enriched from blood (not recorded which).

The CDR3 region has the DNA TGTGCCAGCAGCCAAGCCGGAGGTCAGCCCCAGCATTTT. It yields the protein CASSQAGGQPQHF. The chain carries TRBV14 and TRBJ1-5; D call uncertain. V was shortened by 1 base and J by 6 bases, with 7 bases between the two germline ends. This CDR3 is built from 13 residues. CDR1 and CDR2 from the germline V gene are SGHDN and FVKESK.